These T cell receptor beta chains were read from a single sample in a study of vaccination effects on CD4 cells after COVID-19. Sequenced by immunoSEQ multiplex PCR; TCRdb stores in-frame clones only, minus some. The top ten clones hold around 3.8% of a sample with around 63,000 clones, roughly 80% of them seen once. The antigens these receptors bind are not known. The source was CD4+ T cells from PBMCs cultured with HCoV-OC43 spike peptides, collected before COVID-19 vaccination. The receptors were sampled from a human donor who received a COVID-19 vaccine. The CDR3 runs from the conserved cysteine through the conserved F or W. D genes are given only for firm matches. The size of a clone is reported for some rows only, either as once, few or many, or as a class for expanded clones.

D | J | V | size | DNA | CDR3
- | TRBJ1-4 | TRBV5-1 | once | TGCGCCAGCAGCTTTGAAGGGGGGTCAAATGAAAAACTGTTTTTT | CASSFEGGSNEKLFF
- | TRBJ1-4 | TRBV4-3 | - | TGCGCCAGCAGTCCGACAGCAACTAATGAAAAACTGTTTTTT | CASSPTATNEKLFF
- | TRBJ2-2 | TRBV6-2/TRBV6-3 | few | TGTGCCAGCAGTTGGGCGAACACCGGGGAGCTGTTTTTT | CASSWANTGELFF
TRBD1 | TRBJ2-5 | TRBV5-1 | - | TGCGCCAGCAGCTTGAGTACAGGGGGTGAGACCCAGTACTTC | CASSLSTGGETQYF
- | TRBJ1-2 | TRBV30 | - | TGTGCCTGGAGTGTATTAAGAGGGAAAAACTATGGCTACACCTTC | CAWSVLRGKNYGYTF
- | TRBJ1-1 | TRBV29-1 | - | TGCAGCGTAAGGACTGACCTGAACACTGAAGCTTTCTTT | CSVRTDLNTEAFF
TRBD1 | TRBJ1-6 | TRBV6-2/TRBV6-3 | once | TGTGCCAGCAGCCCCACTGACAGGGGGACTACCTATAATTCACCCCTCCACTTT | CASSPTDRGTTYNSPLHF
TRBD2 | TRBJ2-2 | TRBV5-1 | - | TGCGCCAGCAGCTTGGAGGTAGCGGGGAACACCGGGGAGCTGTTTTTT | CASSLEVAGNTGELFF
TRBD1 | TRBJ1-6 | TRBV27 | - | TGTGCCAGCACTCAATCCGGGACAGGGTATGATAATTCACCCCTCCACTTT | CASTQSGTGYDNSPLHF
- | TRBJ1-6 | TRBV6-6 | - | TGTGCCAGCAGGCGACCACAATCCGATTCACCCCTCCACTTT | CASRRPQSDSPLHF
- | TRBJ1-2 | TRBV20-1 | - | TGCAGCGGGGGGAGGGATGGCTACACCTTC | CSGGRDGYTF
- | TRBJ2-2 | TRBV5-5 | - | TGTGCCAGCAGCCCCCAGACCCCGAACACCGGGGAGCTGTTTTTT | CASSPQTPNTGELFF
- | TRBJ2-2 | TRBV2 | - | TGTGCCAGCAGCCGATCCCCAGCGAACACCGGGGAGCTGTTTTTT | CASSRSPANTGELFF
- | TRBJ2-5 | TRBV2 | - | TGTGCCAGCAATCTCGGGACACGGAAAGAGACCCAGTACTTC | CASNLGTRKETQYF
- | TRBJ1-1 | TRBV5-1 | few | TGCGCCAGCAGCCCGGCGATACCCGTTCTTGAAGCTTTCTTT | CASSPAIPVLEAFF
- | TRBJ1-2 | TRBV5-1 | - | TGCGCCAGCAGCTTGGCGGTCGGAGTGAACTATGGCTACACCTTC | CASSLAVGVNYGYTF
- | TRBJ2-1 | TRBV4-1 | few | TGCGCCAGCAGCCATACCCCCCACAATGAGCAGTTCTTC | CASSHTPHNEQFF
TRBD1 | TRBJ1-1 | TRBV7-3 | few | TGTGCCAGCAGCTTTACAGGGGGTCTCAGTGAAGCTTTCTTT | CASSFTGGLSEAFF
- | TRBJ2-5 | TRBV25-1 | - | TGTGCCAGCAGTGAATGGATGGAGGGAGGACAGACCCAGTACTTC | CASSEWMEGGQTQYF
- | TRBJ2-1 | TRBV2 | - | TGTGCCAGCACCGCTGAGGGGGGACTATACAATGAGCAGTTCTTC | CASTAEGGLYNEQFF
TRBD1 | TRBJ2-5 | TRBV5-1 | - | TGCGCCAGCAGCCCTCGGACAGGGGAAGAGACCCAGTACTTC | CASSPRTGEETQYF
TRBD1 | TRBJ1-4 | TRBV3-1/TRBV3-2 | - | TGTGCCAGCAGAATAAGCGGGACAGGGTGGGAAAAACTGTTTTTT | CASRISGTGWEKLFF
- | TRBJ1-1 | TRBV7-2 | - | TGTGCCAGCAGCCTCGATAGACCGGGGCCAAACACTGAAGCTTTCTTT | CASSLDRPGPNTEAFF
- | TRBJ1-1 | TRBV18 | few | TGTGCCAGCTCACCTTACGGAAACACTGAAGCTTTCTTT | CASSPYGNTEAFF
TRBD2 | TRBJ2-2 | TRBV3-1/TRBV3-2 | - | TGTGCCAGCGGACTACTAGCGGGCCTCACCGGGGAGCTGTTTTTT | CASGLLAGLTGELFF
- | TRBJ1-5 | TRBV7-2 | - | TGTGCCAGCAGCTTAGCTGAGGGGGGTAAGCCCCAGCATTTT | CASSLAEGGKPQHF
TRBD1 | TRBJ1-4 | TRBV30 | - | TGTGCCTGGAGTGTCCTCCGGTTGACAGGGACAACAACTAATGAAAAACTGTTTTTT | CAWSVLRLTGTTTNEKLFF
- | TRBJ2-5 | TRBV5-6 | - | TGTGCCAGCAGCTTCACGGCGGGGACACCGGAGACCCAGTACTTC | CASSFTAGTPETQYF
TRBD2 | TRBJ2-5 | TRBV28 | - | TGTGCCAGCAGTTTAACCCGACTAGCGGGGCAAGAGACCCAGTACTTC | CASSLTRLAGQETQYF
- | TRBJ1-1 | TRBV29-1 | - | TGCAGCTTAAAGCAAGCGAACACTGAAGCTTTCTTT | CSLKQANTEAFF
- | TRBJ1-5 | TRBV12-2 | once | TGTGCAAGTCGCTCCGTAAGACAGGGTAAGGGAATTAGCAATCAGCCCCAGCATTTT | CASRSVRQGKGISNQPQHF
- | TRBJ1-3 | TRBV19 | - | TGTGCCAGTAGCCGGGGTCCATTCTCTGGAAACACCATATATTTT | CASSRGPFSGNTIYF
TRBD2 | TRBJ2-3 | TRBV5-1 | once | TGCGCCAGCAGCTTGGTTCGTAGCGGGGGTAGGGATACGCAGTATTTT | CASSLVRSGGRDTQYF
TRBD2 | TRBJ2-2 | TRBV11-2 | - | TGTGCCAGCAGCCGCGTAGCGGGGAACACCGGGGAGCTGTTTTTT | CASSRVAGNTGELFF
TRBD2 | TRBJ2-3 | TRBV5-6 | - | TGTGCCAGCAGCTCCGCGGGAGACATCTACACAGATACGCAGTATTTT | CASSSAGDIYTDTQYF
TRBD2 | TRBJ2-1 | TRBV5-4 | - | TGTGCCAGCAGCCTAAGCGGGGCCGCCTACAATGAGCAGTTCTTC | CASSLSGAAYNEQFF
- | TRBJ2-5 | TRBV10-1 | - | TGCGCCAGCAGTGGGTCGAGGGGAGAGACCCAGTACTTC | CASSGSRGETQYF
- | TRBJ2-2 | TRBV30 | - | TGTGCCTGGACCCGAGGAGGTCGGAGGCTGACCGGGGAGCTGTTTTTT | CAWTRGGRRLTGELFF
- | TRBJ2-1 | TRBV5-8 | once | TGTGCCAGCCCCAGCCTGACAGTCCGTTCCTACAATGAGCAGTTCTTC | CASPSLTVRSYNEQFF
TRBD1 | TRBJ1-2 | TRBV6-4 | few | TGTGCCAGCAGTAACGACAGGGTTGGCTACACCTTC | CASSNDRVGYTF
- | TRBJ1-4 | TRBV11-2 | once | TGTGCCAGCAGCCCCCCCTTTAATGAAAAACTGTTTTTT | CASSPPFNEKLFF
- | TRBJ1-5 | TRBV30 | - | TGTGCCTGCTCGGGGACCTTCAATCAGCCCCAGCATTTT | CACSGTFNQPQHF
- | TRBJ2-3 | TRBV11-2 | - | TGTGCCAGCAGCCCCCGGGGAGGGGGCGGGTCAGATACGCAGTATTTT | CASSPRGGGGSDTQYF
- | TRBJ1-6 | TRBV6-5 | few | TGTGCCAGCAGTTACTCGAAAAGGGGTTATAATTCACCCCTCCACTTT | CASSYSKRGYNSPLHF
- | TRBJ2-5 | TRBV6-5 | - | TGTGCCAGCAAACGGTCGGGGCAGGAGACCCAGTACTTC | CASKRSGQETQYF
TRBD2 | TRBJ2-1 | TRBV10-3 | - | TGTGCCATCAGTGAATACCAGACTAGCGGTGAGTTCTTC | CAISEYQTSGEFF
TRBD2 | TRBJ2-4 | TRBV18 | - | TGTGCCAGCTCACCACCAAGCGGGGGGGCCCGCTACTCAAACATTCAGTACTTC | CASSPPSGGARYSNIQYF
- | TRBJ2-3 | TRBV6-5 | - | TGTGCCAGCAGTTACTCTGAGCACTCCCCGGGAAATACGCAGTATTTT | CASSYSEHSPGNTQYF
TRBD1 | TRBJ1-2 | TRBV5-1 | few | TGCGCCAGCAGCTTGACCGGGACAGCCTTTGGGTATGGCTACACCTTC | CASSLTGTAFGYGYTF
- | TRBJ1-1 | TRBV12-3/TRBV12-4 | - | TGTGCCAGTAAGGGCCGAAACACTGAAGCTTTCTTT | CASKGRNTEAFF
TRBD1 | TRBJ1-5 | TRBV6-4 | once | TGTGCCAGCAGTGACTCTAGCAGACAGGGGGGGAATCAGCCCCAGCATTTT | CASSDSSRQGGNQPQHF
- | TRBJ2-2 | TRBV3-1/TRBV3-2 | few | TGTGCCAGCAGCAGGCAGGGGTACACCGGGGAGCTGTTTTTT | CASSRQGYTGELFF
TRBD2 | TRBJ2-3 | TRBV5-1 | - | TGCGCCAGCAGCTTTCCCCCTGGGCTAGCGGGGGGGCCAGTAGCAGATACGCAGTATTTT | CASSFPPGLAGGPVADTQYF
TRBD1 | TRBJ1-2 | TRBV7-2 | - | TGTGCCAGCACCTTGGGGGGTGGAGGGGGCAGAGGCTACACCTTC | CASTLGGGGGRGYTF
- | TRBJ2-2 | TRBV6-5 | - | TGTGCCAGCAGTTACCCCCTTGGGGGGAACACCGGGGAGCTGTTTTTT | CASSYPLGGNTGELFF
- | TRBJ2-5 | TRBV5-1 | - | TGCGCCAGCTCTCCTCGGGGGCGCAGGGAAGAGACCCAGTACTTC | CASSPRGRREETQYF
- | TRBJ2-2 | TRBV6-5 | once | TGTGCCAGCAGTTATTCACACCAAAACACCGGGGAGCTGTTTTTT | CASSYSHQNTGELFF
TRBD1 | TRBJ2-3 | TRBV7-3 | - | TGTGCCAGCAGCCCCTCGGGGGACAGGGGGGATACGCAGTATTTT | CASSPSGDRGDTQYF
TRBD1 | TRBJ1-1 | TRBV5-1 | - | TGCGCCAGCAGCACCGGACAGGGTTTCGCTGAAGCTTTCTTT | CASSTGQGFAEAFF